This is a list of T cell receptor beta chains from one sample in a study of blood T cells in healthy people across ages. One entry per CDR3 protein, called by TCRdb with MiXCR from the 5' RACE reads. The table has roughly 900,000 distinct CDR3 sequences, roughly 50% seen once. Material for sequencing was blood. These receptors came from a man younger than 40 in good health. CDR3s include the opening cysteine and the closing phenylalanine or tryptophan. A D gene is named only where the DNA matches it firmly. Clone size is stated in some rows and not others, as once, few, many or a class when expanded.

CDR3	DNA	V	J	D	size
CASSHSSGGAGGQYF	TGTGCCAGCAGCCACAGTAGCGGGGGGGCGGGTGGGCAGTATTTT	TRBV11-3	TRBJ2-3	TRBD2	once
CASSPIRGGECEQYF	TGTGCCAGCAGCCCCATTCGAGGCGGAGAATGCGAGCAGTACTTC	TRBV12-3/TRBV12-4	TRBJ2-7	-	-
CASSWPEVDSYEQYF	TGTGCCAGCAGCTGGCCGGAAGTCGACTCCTACGAGCAGTACTTC	TRBV5-5	TRBJ2-7	-	few
CASSSLLAEKYF	TGTGCCAGCAGTTCCCTTCTAGCGGAGAAGTACTTC	TRBV28	TRBJ2-7	TRBD2	few
CAGSVEGQGYYEQYF	TGTGCCGGCAGCGTAGAGGGGCAGGGATACTACGAGCAGTACTTC	TRBV9	TRBJ2-7	-	-
CASSSYGDEQFF	TGCGCCAGCAGCTCATATGGCGATGAGCAGTTCTTC	TRBV5-1	TRBJ2-1	-	-
CASSQYSSSPGELFF	TGCGCCAGCAGCCAATATTCGTCCAGCCCCGGGGAGCTGTTTTTT	TRBV4-1	TRBJ2-2	-	few
CSALGTSGGNEQFF	TGCAGCGCACTCGGGACTAGCGGGGGTAATGAGCAGTTCTTC	TRBV29-1	TRBJ2-1	TRBD2	many
CASSAGQTDTQYF	TGTGCCAGCAGTGCTGGACAGACAGATACGCAGTATTTT	TRBV6-1	TRBJ2-3	-	few
CASTRDGRNYGYTF	TGTGCCAGCACGCGGGACGGGAGGAACTATGGCTACACCTTC	TRBV7-2	TRBJ1-2	-	few
CSLEAADDYEQYF	TGCAGCCTCGAGGCAGCAGACGACTACGAGCAGTACTTC	TRBV29-1	TRBJ2-7	-	few
CASRVTGGKETQYF	TGCGCCAGCAGAGTAACAGGGGGCAAAGAGACCCAGTACTTC	TRBV5-1	TRBJ2-5	TRBD1	-
CASSLEGRTGRSNQPQHF	TGTGCCAGCAGCTTAGAGGGAAGGACAGGGAGGAGCAATCAGCCCCAGCATTTT	TRBV7-9	TRBJ1-5	TRBD1	few
CANSLGHRVETQYF	TGTGCCAACAGTTTGGGGCACAGGGTAGAGACCCAGTACTTC	TRBV28	TRBJ2-5	-	-
CAISDRVGPYEQYF	TGTGCCATCAGTGATAGAGTAGGGCCCTACGAGCAGTACTTC	TRBV10-3	TRBJ2-7	-	few
CASSPYRGDTQYF	TGTGCCAGCAGCCCCTACAGGGGAGATACGCAGTATTTT	TRBV7-2	TRBJ2-3	TRBD1	-
CASSLATSQSSYNSPLHF	TGTGCCAGCAGCTTAGCGACAAGTCAGAGCTCCTATAATTCACCCCTCCACTTT	TRBV7-9	TRBJ1-6	-	-
CASSPDLRQGRNIQYF	TGCGCCAGCAGCCCCGATCTGCGACAGGGAAGAAACATTCAGTACTTC	TRBV4-3	TRBJ2-4	TRBD1	-
CASSPSRVDGYTF	TGTGCCAGCTCACCTTCCAGGGTGGATGGCTACACCTTC	TRBV18	TRBJ1-2	-	-
CASSFNAGLPGNTIYF	TGTGCCAGCAGCTTCAACGCCGGCCTCCCCGGAAACACCATATATTTT	TRBV7-2	TRBJ1-3	-	-
CASSPVGGRDSSYEQYF	TGTGCCAGCAGCCCAGTGGGGGGGCGGGATAGCTCCTACGAGCAGTACTTC	TRBV7-8	TRBJ2-7	-	-
CASSSKSSGGTYEQYF	TGTGCCAGCAGCTCCAAATCCAGCGGGGGAACCTACGAGCAGTACTTC	TRBV11-3	TRBJ2-7	TRBD2	many
CASSLSAGADTQYF	TGTGCCAGCAGCTTATCAGCGGGCGCGGATACGCAGTATTTT	TRBV7-8	TRBJ2-3	-	few
CASSEPGTGQRYTF	TGTGCCAGCAGTGAGCCAGGGACAGGACAGCGCTACACCTTC	TRBV25-1	TRBJ1-2	TRBD1	once
CASSLAGVVDEQYF	TGTGCCAGCAGCTTAGCCGGGGTCGTCGACGAGCAGTACTTC	TRBV7-2	TRBJ2-7	-	few
CSARFLDYGYTF	TGCAGTGCTAGGTTCCTTGACTATGGCTACACCTTC	TRBV20-1	TRBJ1-2	-	many
CASSLQGSGAGGYTF	TGTGCCAGCAGTTTACAAGGCTCCGGGGCGGGCGGCTACACCTTC	TRBV27	TRBJ1-2	-	-
CASSLECNEQFF	TGCGCCAGCAGCTTGGAGTGTAATGAGCAGTTCTTC	TRBV5-1	TRBJ2-1	-	once
CASSYRGTANEKLFF	TGTGCCAGCAGTTACCGAGGGACGGCTAATGAAAAACTGTTTTTT	TRBV6-6	TRBJ1-4	-	-
CASSLGGRVDEQYF	TGCGCCAGCAGCTTGGGAGGCAGGGTGGACGAGCAGTACTTC	TRBV5-1	TRBJ2-7	-	-
CASSLEAGAYGYTF	TGCGCCAGCAGCTTGGAGGCAGGGGCGTATGGCTACACCTTC	TRBV5-1	TRBJ1-2	-	-
CASSYVQNYGYTF	TGTGCCAGCAGTTACGTACAGAACTATGGCTACACCTTC	TRBV6-2/TRBV6-3	TRBJ1-2	-	few
CASGGQGRGYTF	TGCGCCAGCGGCGGACAGGGGCGAGGCTACACCTTC	TRBV5-1	TRBJ1-2	TRBD1	few
CASRGQNSYEQYF	TGTGCCAGCAGGGGACAGAATTCCTACGAGCAGTACTTC	TRBV11-3	TRBJ2-7	TRBD1	-
CSAPRQGAIGYTF	TGCAGTGCTCCAAGACAGGGGGCGATCGGCTACACCTTC	TRBV20-1	TRBJ1-2	TRBD1	few
CATKWGWDTAFQLYGYTF	TGTGCCACTAAGTGGGGCTGGGACACAGCCTTCCAACTTTATGGCTACACCTTC	TRBV6-1	TRBJ1-2	-	-
CASSQNQGSPLHF	TGTGCCAGCAGCCAAAATCAGGGTTCTCCCCTCCACTTT	TRBV4-2	TRBJ1-6	-	-
CASSEARGFWGNEQFF	TGTGCCAGCAGTGAAGCGCGAGGGTTCTGGGGCAATGAGCAGTTCTTC	TRBV6-1	TRBJ2-1	-	-
CASSFRVDRLASYNEQFF	TGCGCCAGCAGCTTTAGAGTTGACAGGTTAGCCTCCTACAATGAGCAGTTCTTC	TRBV5-1	TRBJ2-1	-	few
CASSEGGGNSYEQYF	TGTGCCAGCAGTGAGGGGGGGGGGAACTCCTACGAGCAGTACTTC	TRBV9	TRBJ2-7	-	-
CASSPTGDEQYF	TGTGCCAGCAGCCCAACAGGGGACGAGCAGTACTTC	TRBV3-1	TRBJ2-7	TRBD1	many
CASTEAEGYNEQFF	TGTGCCAGCACGGAGGCGGAAGGCTACAATGAGCAGTTCTTC	TRBV6-1	TRBJ2-1	-	few
CASSLGVTANEKLFF	TGTGCCAGCAGCTTAGGGGTTACTGCTAATGAAAAACTGTTTTTT	TRBV7-2	TRBJ1-4	-	once
CASSLSASGGENIQYF	TGTGCCAGCAGCTTATCGGCTAGCGGGGGAGAAAACATTCAGTACTTC	TRBV7-9	TRBJ2-4	TRBD2	-
CASSLPRTFYSTDTQYF	TGTGCCAGCAGTTTACCCCGGACTTTTTATAGCACAGATACGCAGTATTTT	TRBV28	TRBJ2-3	-	-
CASSLPWIAGHNEQFF	TGTGCCAGCAGCTTACCTTGGATAGCAGGACACAATGAGCAGTTCTTC	TRBV11-1	TRBJ2-1	-	-
CASSQSFGRIPYEQYF	TGCGCCAGCAGTCAATCGTTTGGGAGAATCCCCTACGAGCAGTACTTC	TRBV23-1	TRBJ2-7	-	-
CSVFGGGEQYF	TGCAGCGTCTTCGGTGGGGGCGAGCAGTACTTC	TRBV29-1	TRBJ2-7	-	-
CASSYSKPGEGHQPQHF	TGTGCCAGCAGTTACTCGAAGCCAGGCGAAGGTCATCAGCCCCAGCATTTT	TRBV6-5	TRBJ1-5	-	few
CSANLPTGYEQYF	TGCAGTGCTAACCTCCCGACAGGCTACGAGCAGTACTTC	TRBV20-1	TRBJ2-7	-	-
CASRASGDHNEQFF	TGTGCCTCGAGGGCTAGCGGGGACCACAATGAGCAGTTCTTC	TRBV6-2/TRBV6-3	TRBJ2-1	TRBD2	-
CASSQTGTSYYNEQFF	TGTGCCAGCAGCCAGACCGGGACATCCTACTACAATGAGCAGTTCTTC	TRBV4-2	TRBJ2-1	-	few
CATSRGLTGLENEQFF	TGTGCCACCAGCAGGGGCTTGACAGGGCTCGAGAATGAGCAGTTCTTC	TRBV15	TRBJ2-1	TRBD1	-